Listed below are T cell receptor beta chains from one sample, sequenced in a study of identical twins. MiXCR, run by TCRdb on the 5' RACE reads, gives a single entry per CDR3 protein. Of 700,000 or so distinct CDR3 sequences listed, under 9% are singletons. These data also featured in a second study, about yellow fever vaccine responses in identical twins.

The source material was PBMCs. These receptors originate from a young woman in good health. The CDR3 runs from the conserved cysteine through the conserved F or W. Fields, in order: D gene, V gene, J gene, clone size, CDR3 protein, CDR3 DNA. D genes are given only for firm matches. Size is stated for part of the rows, as once, few or many counts, or as a class when the clone is expanded.

d_gene: TRBD2; v_gene: TRBV7-6; j_gene: TRBJ2-7; abundance: few; CDR3aa: CASSLAASGRSHEQYF; CDR3nt: TGTGCCAGCAGCTTAGCCGCTAGCGGGAGAAGCCACGAGCAGTACTTC
d_gene: .; v_gene: TRBV15; j_gene: TRBJ2-2; abundance: .; CDR3aa: CATSSRGIPAGELFF; CDR3nt: TGTGCCACCAGCAGCAGGGGTATTCCCGCCGGGGAGCTGTTTTTT
d_gene: .; v_gene: TRBV23-1; j_gene: TRBJ2-7; abundance: .; CDR3aa: CASTTRGFSYEQYF; CDR3nt: TGCGCCAGCACAACTCGGGGCTTCTCCTACGAGCAGTACTTC
d_gene: .; v_gene: TRBV20-1; j_gene: TRBJ2-1; abundance: many; CDR3aa: CSAIGQGLYNEQFF; CDR3nt: TGCAGTGCTATAGGGCAGGGGCTCTACAATGAGCAGTTCTTC
d_gene: .; v_gene: TRBV11-2; j_gene: TRBJ1-1; abundance: many; CDR3aa: CASSLGTVMNTEAFF; CDR3nt: TGTGCCAGCAGCTTAGGGACAGTCATGAACACTGAAGCTTTCTTT
d_gene: TRBD2; v_gene: TRBV28; j_gene: TRBJ2-7; abundance: few; CDR3aa: CASSFPRTSGRTNYEQYF; CDR3nt: TGTGCCAGCAGTTTTCCAAGGACTAGCGGGAGGACTAACTACGAGCAGTACTTC
d_gene: TRBD1; v_gene: TRBV3-1; j_gene: TRBJ1-2; abundance: few; CDR3aa: CASSQVVFGTGENYGYTF; CDR3nt: TGTGCCAGCAGCCAAGTGGTTTTTGGGACAGGAGAGAACTATGGCTACACCTTC
d_gene: .; v_gene: TRBV4-3; j_gene: TRBJ1-2; abundance: .; CDR3aa: CASSQDTDARNGYTF; CDR3nt: TGCGCCAGCAGCCAAGATACGGACGCAAGGAATGGCTACACCTTC
d_gene: TRBD2; v_gene: TRBV12-3/TRBV12-4; j_gene: TRBJ2-1; abundance: few; CDR3aa: CASRRLAGGYVQYNEQFF; CDR3nt: TGTGCCAGCAGACGACTAGCGGGGGGTTATGTACAATACAATGAGCAGTTCTTC
d_gene: TRBD2; v_gene: TRBV28; j_gene: TRBJ2-1; abundance: .; CDR3aa: CASSLWGELAALGYNEQFF; CDR3nt: TGTGCCAGCAGTTTATGGGGCGAGCTAGCGGCACTTGGCTACAATGAGCAGTTCTTC
d_gene: TRBD1; v_gene: TRBV14; j_gene: TRBJ2-1; abundance: few; CDR3aa: CASSRWGQPNEQFF; CDR3nt: TGTGCCAGCAGCCGATGGGGACAGCCCAATGAGCAGTTCTTC
d_gene: TRBD2; v_gene: TRBV28; j_gene: TRBJ2-3; abundance: few; CDR3aa: CASSLVLGGTDTQYF; CDR3nt: TGTGCCAGCAGTTTGGTTTTGGGGGGGACAGATACGCAGTATTTT
d_gene: TRBD1; v_gene: TRBV29-1; j_gene: TRBJ1-1; abundance: many; CDR3aa: CSALSTGAKSTEAFF; CDR3nt: TGCAGCGCGCTATCGACAGGGGCGAAGAGCACTGAAGCTTTCTTT
d_gene: TRBD1; v_gene: TRBV29-1; j_gene: TRBJ2-1; abundance: few; CDR3aa: CSATGVGNEQFF; CDR3nt: TGCAGCGCTACAGGGGTAGGAAATGAGCAGTTCTTC
d_gene: .; v_gene: TRBV10-3; j_gene: TRBJ1-2; abundance: .; CDR3aa: CAISEVNGYGYTF; CDR3nt: TGTGCCATCAGTGAGGTAAACGGCTATGGCTACACCTTC
d_gene: .; v_gene: TRBV5-1; j_gene: TRBJ1-1; abundance: few; CDR3aa: CASGAVPNTEAFF; CDR3nt: TGCGCCAGCGGTGCAGTCCCAAACACTGAAGCTTTCTTT
d_gene: TRBD2; v_gene: TRBV12-3/TRBV12-4; j_gene: TRBJ2-5; abundance: many; CDR3aa: CASSSNSGGDQETQYF; CDR3nt: TGTGCCAGCAGTTCTAATAGCGGGGGAGACCAAGAGACCCAGTACTTC
d_gene: .; v_gene: TRBV7-9; j_gene: TRBJ1-1; abundance: many; CDR3aa: CASSPASDTEAFF; CDR3nt: TGTGCCAGCAGCCCAGCTTCGGACACTGAAGCTTTCTTT
d_gene: .; v_gene: TRBV7-9; j_gene: TRBJ2-1; abundance: .; CDR3aa: CASSLRVGSYNEQFF; CDR3nt: TGTGCCAGCAGCTTAAGGGTCGGATCCTACAATGAGCAGTTCTTC
d_gene: .; v_gene: TRBV25-1; j_gene: TRBJ1-2; abundance: many; CDR3aa: CASSEGRSAGYGYTF; CDR3nt: TGTGCCAGCAGTGAAGGACGCTCGGCTGGCTATGGCTACACCTTC
d_gene: .; v_gene: TRBV3-1; j_gene: TRBJ2-3; abundance: few; CDR3aa: CASSQLLSGRTDTQYF; CDR3nt: TGTGCCAGCAGCCAACTCCTGTCGGGGCGCACAGATACGCAGTATTTT
d_gene: TRBD2; v_gene: TRBV10-3; j_gene: TRBJ2-7; abundance: many; CDR3aa: CAIRYEREFTGEQYF; CDR3nt: TGTGCCATCAGATACGAGCGGGAGTTCACGGGGGAGCAGTACTTC
d_gene: .; v_gene: TRBV5-4; j_gene: TRBJ2-3; abundance: few; CDR3aa: CASSLRSSGTDTQYF; CDR3nt: TGTGCCAGCAGCTTGCGGTCTAGCGGCACAGATACGCAGTATTTT
d_gene: .; v_gene: TRBV15; j_gene: TRBJ2-7; abundance: .; CDR3aa: CATSRETGTSYEQYF; CDR3nt: TGTGCCACCAGCAGAGAGACGGGGACTTCCTACGAGCAGTACTTC
d_gene: .; v_gene: TRBV27; j_gene: TRBJ2-5; abundance: many; CDR3aa: CASSSTPGETQYF; CDR3nt: TGTGCCAGCAGTTCTACCCCGGGCGAGACCCAGTACTTC
d_gene: .; v_gene: TRBV20-1; j_gene: TRBJ2-5; abundance: few; CDR3aa: CSAKTELETQYF; CDR3nt: TGCAGTGCTAAGACGGAATTAGAGACCCAGTACTTC
d_gene: TRBD1; v_gene: TRBV5-1; j_gene: TRBJ1-2; abundance: .; CDR3aa: CASSQGTGESYTF; CDR3nt: TGCGCCAGCAGCCAGGGGACAGGGGAAAGCTACACCTTC
d_gene: .; v_gene: TRBV12-3/TRBV12-4; j_gene: TRBJ1-2; abundance: few; CDR3aa: CASSLGQVTNYGYTF; CDR3nt: TGTGCCAGCAGTTTAGGGCAAGTGACTAACTATGGCTACACCTTC
d_gene: .; v_gene: TRBV7-2; j_gene: TRBJ2-5; abundance: few; CDR3aa: CASSLRTPTKETQYF; CDR3nt: TGTGCCAGCAGCCTACGGACACCAACGAAAGAGACCCAGTACTTC
d_gene: .; v_gene: TRBV12-3/TRBV12-4; j_gene: TRBJ2-1; abundance: few; CDR3aa: CASSFTGSRGNEQFF; CDR3nt: TGTGCCAGCAGCTTCACGGGGTCTCGGGGGAATGAGCAGTTCTTC
d_gene: .; v_gene: TRBV6-2/TRBV6-3; j_gene: TRBJ2-1; abundance: .; CDR3aa: CASSYAASLAVRSYNEQFF; CDR3nt: TGTGCCAGCAGTTACGCGGCTTCCTTGGCAGTAAGGTCCTACAATGAGCAGTTCTTC
d_gene: .; v_gene: TRBV6-1; j_gene: TRBJ1-4; abundance: few; CDR3aa: CASSQTPTNEKLFF; CDR3nt: TGTGCCAGCAGCCAGACACCAACTAATGAAAAACTGTTTTTT
d_gene: .; v_gene: TRBV6-5; j_gene: TRBJ2-2; abundance: few; CDR3aa: CASSWGQINTGELFF; CDR3nt: TGTGCCAGCAGTTGGGGGCAGATTAACACCGGGGAGCTGTTTTTT
d_gene: TRBD2; v_gene: TRBV7-6; j_gene: TRBJ2-7; abundance: .; CDR3aa: CASSFSRAGGRDEQYF; CDR3nt: TGTGCCAGCAGCTTTTCACGAGCGGGAGGACGGGACGAGCAGTACTTC
d_gene: .; v_gene: TRBV6-2/TRBV6-3; j_gene: TRBJ2-1; abundance: many; CDR3aa: CASKTEKTYNEQFF; CDR3nt: TGTGCCAGCAAGACAGAGAAGACCTACAATGAGCAGTTCTTC
d_gene: .; v_gene: TRBV29-1; j_gene: TRBJ2-5; abundance: .; CDR3aa: CSVRRGQETQYF; CDR3nt: TGCAGCGTGCGAAGGGGACAAGAGACCCAGTACTTC
d_gene: TRBD1; v_gene: TRBV7-9; j_gene: TRBJ2-6; abundance: few; CDR3aa: CASSQTGPLAGANVLTF; CDR3nt: TGTGCCAGCAGCCAGACAGGGCCGCTGGCTGGGGCCAACGTCCTGACTTTC
d_gene: .; v_gene: TRBV9; j_gene: TRBJ2-5; abundance: few; CDR3aa: CASSVQPERETQYF; CDR3nt: TGTGCCAGCAGCGTACAACCTGAAAGGGAGACCCAGTACTTC
d_gene: .; v_gene: TRBV20-1; j_gene: TRBJ2-4; abundance: few; CDR3aa: CSARDVAAKNIQYF; CDR3nt: TGCAGTGCTAGAGATGTAGCAGCCAAAAACATTCAGTACTTC
d_gene: .; v_gene: TRBV3-1; j_gene: TRBJ2-7; abundance: few; CDR3aa: CASSQDRSRLYEQYF; CDR3nt: TGTGCCAGCAGCCAAGACAGATCGCGGCTCTACGAGCAGTACTTC
d_gene: TRBD1; v_gene: TRBV7-9; j_gene: TRBJ2-5; abundance: few; CDR3aa: CASSGIDRGDETQYF; CDR3nt: TGTGCCAGCAGCGGGATCGACAGGGGTGATGAGACCCAGTACTTC
d_gene: TRBD2; v_gene: TRBV29-1; j_gene: TRBJ2-7; abundance: .; CDR3aa: CSVPAAGGREQYF; CDR3nt: TGCAGCGTTCCAGCTGCGGGAGGGAGGGAGCAGTACTTC
d_gene: .; v_gene: TRBV7-9; j_gene: TRBJ2-1; abundance: few; CDR3aa: CASSLASETDEQFF; CDR3nt: TGTGCCAGCAGCTTAGCCTCTGAGACCGATGAGCAGTTCTTC
d_gene: TRBD1; v_gene: TRBV10-3; j_gene: TRBJ1-1; abundance: .; CDR3aa: CAISSTGTGNTEAFF; CDR3nt: TGTGCCATCAGTTCAACCGGGACAGGGAACACTGAAGCTTTCTTT
d_gene: .; v_gene: TRBV6-1; j_gene: TRBJ2-7; abundance: few; CDR3aa: CASSEAKMDSRGEQYF; CDR3nt: TGTGCCAGCAGTGAAGCAAAGATGGACAGCAGAGGCGAGCAGTACTTC
d_gene: TRBD1; v_gene: TRBV2; j_gene: TRBJ1-1; abundance: many; CDR3aa: CASKIGDRGSYTEAFF; CDR3nt: TGTGCCAGCAAAATTGGGGACAGGGGGTCCTACACTGAAGCTTTCTTT
d_gene: .; v_gene: TRBV6-1; j_gene: TRBJ1-1; abundance: .; CDR3aa: CASGRDVDMNTEAFF; CDR3nt: TGTGCCAGCGGCCGGGACGTTGACATGAACACTGAAGCTTTCTTT